This T cell receptor beta chain originates from a study of blood T cells in healthy people across ages. For this clonotype: The antigen remains undetermined. The junction and the germline gene differ at one end; a read error may be behind it.

CDR3 length: 18 residues. Germline loops: CDR1 LGHDT, CDR2 YNNKEL (reference sequence). Then a second PCR, running about 6 to 12 cycles, was carried out with a sample-barcoded 5' primer and a J-beta primer mix. Per sample, CDR3-containing paired-end reads numbered at least 3 million. In TCRdb, the 5' RACE reads were re-called with MiXCR into one record per CDR3 protein. This table holds around 1.5 million distinct CDR3 sequences, approximately 40% found once. Study-wide points: Both higher diversity and more naive CD4+ cells marked long-lived donors when set against aged donors.

Sequenced: blood. The J gene is TRBJ2-5, the V gene TRBV3-1; TRBD2 might be the D (5 bases). The source is a woman under 30 in good health. The CDR3 nucleotides read TGTGCCAGCAGCCAAGACCCGGACTCCATCCATCTCCAAGAGGCCCAGTACTTC. It specifies CASSQDPDSIHLQEAQYF.